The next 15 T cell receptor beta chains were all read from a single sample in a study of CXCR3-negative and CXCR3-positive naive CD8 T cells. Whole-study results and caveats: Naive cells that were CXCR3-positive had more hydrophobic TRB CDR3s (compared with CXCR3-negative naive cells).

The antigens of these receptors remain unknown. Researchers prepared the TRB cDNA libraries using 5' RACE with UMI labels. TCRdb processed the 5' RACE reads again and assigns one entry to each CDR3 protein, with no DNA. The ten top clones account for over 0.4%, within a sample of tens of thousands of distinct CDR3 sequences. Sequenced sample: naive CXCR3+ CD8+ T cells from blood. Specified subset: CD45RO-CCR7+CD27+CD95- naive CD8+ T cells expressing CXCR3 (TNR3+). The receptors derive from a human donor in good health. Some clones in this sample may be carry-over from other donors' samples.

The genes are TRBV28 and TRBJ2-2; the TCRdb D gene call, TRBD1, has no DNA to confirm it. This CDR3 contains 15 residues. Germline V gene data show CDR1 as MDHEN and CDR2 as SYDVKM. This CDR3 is CASSLGPAATGELFF.

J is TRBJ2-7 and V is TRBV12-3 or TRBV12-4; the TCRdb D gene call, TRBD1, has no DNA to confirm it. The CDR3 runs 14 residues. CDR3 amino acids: CASSPGARSYEQYF.

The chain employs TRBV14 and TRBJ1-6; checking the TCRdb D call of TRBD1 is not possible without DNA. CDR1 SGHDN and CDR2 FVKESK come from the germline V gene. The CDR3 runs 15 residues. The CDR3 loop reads CASRSGPSYNSPLHF.

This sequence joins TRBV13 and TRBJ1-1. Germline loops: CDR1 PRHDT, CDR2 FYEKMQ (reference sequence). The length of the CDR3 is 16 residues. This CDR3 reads CASSSYSPQANTEAFF.

The CDR3 here is CASSPGVGEQYF. This chain joins TRBV6-6 and TRBJ2-7; TCRdb returns TRBD1, unconfirmable since there is no DNA. The CDR3 extends over 12 amino acids. Germline V gene data show CDR1 as MNHNY and CDR2 as SVGAGI (reference sequence).

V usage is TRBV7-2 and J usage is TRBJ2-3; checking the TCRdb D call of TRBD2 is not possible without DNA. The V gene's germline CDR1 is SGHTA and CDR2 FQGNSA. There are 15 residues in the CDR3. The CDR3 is CASSARGSEEDTQYF.

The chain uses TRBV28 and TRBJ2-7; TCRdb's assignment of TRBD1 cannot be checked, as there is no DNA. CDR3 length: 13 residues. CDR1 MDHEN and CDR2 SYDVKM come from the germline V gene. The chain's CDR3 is CASRSVSAGEQYF.

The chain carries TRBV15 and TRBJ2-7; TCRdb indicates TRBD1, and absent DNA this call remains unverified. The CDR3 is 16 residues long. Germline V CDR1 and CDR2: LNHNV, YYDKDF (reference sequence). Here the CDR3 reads CATSRDRGSGSYEQYF.

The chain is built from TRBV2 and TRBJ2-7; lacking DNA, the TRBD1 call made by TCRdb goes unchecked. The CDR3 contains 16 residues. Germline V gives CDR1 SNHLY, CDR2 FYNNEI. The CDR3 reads CASNPSRDRGLYEQYF. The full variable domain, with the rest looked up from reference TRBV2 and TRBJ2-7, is EPEVTQTPSHQVTQMGQEVILRCVPISNHLYFYWYRQILGQKVEFLVSFYNNEISEKSEIFDDQFSVERPDGSNFTLKIRSTKLEDSAMYFCASNPSRDRGLYEQYFGPGTRLTVT.

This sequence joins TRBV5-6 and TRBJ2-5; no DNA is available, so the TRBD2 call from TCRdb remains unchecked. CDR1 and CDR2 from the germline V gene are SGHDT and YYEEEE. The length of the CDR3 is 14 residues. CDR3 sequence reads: CASSLGGGLETQYF.

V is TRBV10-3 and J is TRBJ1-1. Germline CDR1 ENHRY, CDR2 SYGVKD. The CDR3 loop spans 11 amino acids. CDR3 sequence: CAIRVHTEAFF.

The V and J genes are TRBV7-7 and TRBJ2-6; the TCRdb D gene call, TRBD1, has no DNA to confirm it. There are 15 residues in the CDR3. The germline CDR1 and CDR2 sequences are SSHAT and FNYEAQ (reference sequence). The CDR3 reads CASSAAGAGANVLTF.

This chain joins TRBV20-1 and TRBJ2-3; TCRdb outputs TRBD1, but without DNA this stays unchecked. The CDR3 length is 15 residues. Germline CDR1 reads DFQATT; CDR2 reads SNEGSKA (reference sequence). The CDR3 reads CSARDLGREEDTQYF.

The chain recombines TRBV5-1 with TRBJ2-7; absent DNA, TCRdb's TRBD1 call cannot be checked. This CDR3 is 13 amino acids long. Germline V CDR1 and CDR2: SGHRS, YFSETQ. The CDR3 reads CASSTGQRNEQYF.

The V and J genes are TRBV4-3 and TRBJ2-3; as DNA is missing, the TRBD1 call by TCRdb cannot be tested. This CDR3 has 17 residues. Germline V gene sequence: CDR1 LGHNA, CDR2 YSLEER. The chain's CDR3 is CASSQWGQGPSTDTQYF.